The rows below give T cell receptor beta chains drawn from one sample of a study of blood T cell repertoires in COVID-19. Method: immunoSEQ multiplex PCR; TCRdb's copy keeps in-frame clones and lacks some. The repertoire has about 170,000 clones, 80% to 90% of them found once; the top ten carry roughly 20%. The sequenced sample was peripheral blood. Receptor source: an older woman who had recovered from COVID-19. Each CDR3 is given with its conserved first and last residue. D genes are given only for firm matches. Size is stated for part of the rows, as once, few or many counts, or as a class when the clone is expanded.

V gene	J gene	clone size	D gene	CDR3 protein	CDR3 DNA
TRBV4-2	TRBJ2-3	-	-	CASSPSVGDTQYF	TGTGCCAGCAGCCCAAGCGTAGGAGATACGCAGTATTTT
TRBV18	TRBJ1-2	-	TRBD1	CASSPSVRQGEVGYTF	TGTGCCAGCTCACCCTCCGTGAGACAGGGGGAAGTTGGCTACACCTTC
TRBV18	TRBJ2-6	-	-	CASSSAGGANVLTF	TGTGCCAGCTCCAGCGCCGGGGGGGCCAACGTCCTGACTTTC
TRBV27	TRBJ1-4	-	-	CASSTGGPPISQDKLFF	TGTGCCAGCAGCACGGGGGGACCTCCGATTAGCCAAGACAAACTGTTTTTT
TRBV5-1	TRBJ2-5	-	-	CASSLAGQIQETQYF	TGCGCCAGCAGCTTGGCAGGACAGATACAAGAGACCCAGTACTTC
TRBV6-5	TRBJ1-3	-	TRBD1	CASSPGLTGGDTIYF	TGTGCCAGCAGTCCCGGTTTGACAGGGGGGGACACCATATATTTT
TRBV5-1	TRBJ1-6	-	-	CASSPGLGMESPLHF	TGCGCCAGCAGCCCCGGACTGGGGATGGAGTCACCCCTCCACTTT
TRBV5-5	TRBJ2-3	-	-	CASSLAPGPDTQYF	TGTGCCAGCAGCTTGGCCCCTGGCCCAGATACGCAGTATTTT
TRBV6-2/TRBV6-3	TRBJ1-5	-	-	CASSYSKWAQPQHF	TGTGCCAGCAGTTACTCGAAATGGGCTCAGCCCCAGCATTTT
TRBV3-1/TRBV3-2	TRBJ1-2	-	-	CASSPWAPVWGYTF	TGTGCCAGCAGCCCATGGGCCCCGGTCTGGGGCTACACCTTC
TRBV9	TRBJ2-5	-	-	CASSATPRGETQYF	TGTGCCAGCAGCGCTACCCCCCGGGGGGAGACCCAGTACTTC
TRBV29-1	TRBJ1-1	-	-	CSVEVRDTAFF	TGCAGCGTTGAAGTCCGGGACACAGCTTTCTTT
TRBV5-4	TRBJ2-3	-	TRBD2	CASRSGGRGPDTQYF	TGTGCCAGCAGAAGTGGAGGGAGGGGCCCAGATACGCAGTATTTT
TRBV12-5	TRBJ1-3	-	-	CASGAGLGNTIYF	TGTGCTAGTGGGGCCGGACTCGGAAACACCATATATTTT
TRBV7-9	TRBJ1-3	once	TRBD1	CASSHRDRESGNTIYF	TGTGCCAGCAGCCACCGGGACAGGGAAAGTGGAAACACCATATATTTT